One T cell receptor beta chain is described in this entry. The sample comes from a study of blood T cell repertoires in COVID-19. V trimming: 5 bases; J trimming: 5 bases; junction bases outside the gene matches: 6. The CDR3 is 14 residues long. Germline V gene sequence: CDR1 SEHNR, CDR2 FQNEAQ (reference sequence). The table came from immunoSEQ multiplex PCR; TCRdb's copy has only in-frame clones and leaves some out. The profile covers over 150,000 clones, with just over 85% appearing a single time and roughly 7% taken by the ten largest. The chain combines TRBV7-9 with TRBJ2-5; 9 bases agree with TRBD1. This receptor was taken from a man aged 50 to 60 with active or convalescent COVID-19. The specimen was peripheral blood. The CDR3 DNA reads TGTGCCAGCAGCCAGGGACAGGGTTTGGAGACCCAGTACTTC. Encoded protein: CASSQGQGLETQYF.